This T cell receptor beta chain was documented in a study of shared clonotypes between healthy human individuals. The repertoire was sequenced with immunoSEQ multiplex PCR; TCRdb's copy has only in-frame clones and lacks some. The sample shows 550,000 to 700,000 clones, about 80% of them seen only once. Study-level points and caveats: Clonotypes shared by all four sorted-subset donors had higher generation probabilities than non-shared clonotypes.

To note about this clone: As yet, its antigen is unknown.

Sequencing was done on a sample of memory CD4+ T cells sorted from blood. Specified subset: CD45RA-negative fraction. The receptor was derived from a woman in her 30s in good health.

The CDR3 sequence is CASSFQGPRTEAFF. In nucleotides, the CDR3 is TGTGCCAGCAGCTTCCAGGGACCGAGGACTGAAGCTTTCTTT. The chain recombines TRBV7-9 with TRBJ1-1, with a weak D call TRBD1 (5 bases). The germline gives CDR1 SEHNR, CDR2 FQNEAQ (reference sequence). The V and J ends lost 3 bases and 5 bases respectively, with 13 bases between them. This CDR3 contains 14 residues.